The 17 T cell receptor beta chains in this list originate from one sample, sequenced in a study of cytomegalovirus exposure and HLA in healthy donors. Sequenced by immunoSEQ multiplex PCR; TCRdb stores in-frame clones only, minus some. The sample holds about 120,000 clones; approximately 89% are singletons and the top ten take approximately 2%. Specimen: PBMCs. These receptors all stem from a man in his late teens or twenties in good health and CMV-seronegative.

The rearrangement joins TRBV19 to TRBJ1-2, with 10 bases fitting TRBD1. The CDR3 contains 13 residues. CDR1 and CDR2 (germline): LNHDA, SQIVND (reference sequence). After removal of 9 bases from V and 4 bases from J, the junction contained 5 bases not matched to a gene. The CDR3 DNA reads TGTGCCAGGCGGGACAGGGGCACCTATGGCTACACCTTC. Protein: CARRDRGTYGYTF.

The gene calls are TRBV6-7 and TRBJ1-5; 9 bases match TRBD1. TRBV6-7 is marked as an open reading frame, function uncertain. The CDR3 totals 19 residues. Losses at the gene ends were 5 bases for V and 1 base for J; bases not matched to a gene: 15. CDR3 amino acids: CASSPTRYKTGGSNQPQHF. Written as DNA, the CDR3 is TGTGCCAGCAGTCCCACTCGATACAAAACAGGGGGCAGCAATCAGCCCCAGCATTTT.

V is TRBV9 and J is TRBJ2-3; D might be TRBD1 (5 bases). V lost 4 bases to trimming and J lost 2 bases, with 11 bases between them. This CDR3 comprises 14 residues. Germline V gene data show CDR1 as SGDLS and CDR2 as YYNGEE. As DNA, the CDR3 is TGTGCCAGCAGCCTCACCAGGGTCACAGATACGCAGTATTTT. This gives the protein CASSLTRVTDTQYF.

The chain has TRBV6-4 and TRBJ2-3; the match to TRBD2 covers 7 bases. The V segment lost 2 bases and the J segment 2 bases; nucleotides outside the gene matches: 7. There are 16 residues in the CDR3. Germline lookup yields CDR1 MRHNA and CDR2 SNTAGT. Written as DNA, the CDR3 is TGTGCCAGCAGTGACAAGACTAGCACATTCACAGATACGCAGTATTTT. It encodes CASSDKTSTFTDTQYF.

The rearrangement links TRBV2 to TRBJ2-1; 8 nucleotides align to TRBD1. Per germline, CDR1 SNHLY and CDR2 FYNNEI. The CDR3 length is 14 residues. The V gene end was trimmed by 10 bases and the J gene end by 9 bases; junction bases not matched to a gene: 14. CDR3 sequence (DNA): TGTGCCACCCTGAAGGACAGGGTACAAGGTGAGCAGTTCTTC. Its translation is CATLKDRVQGEQFF.

The chain has TRBV9 and TRBJ1-2; no reliable D call. Germline V CDR1 and CDR2: SGDLS, YYNGEE. The CDR3 spans 12 residues. V was pared by 3 bases and J by 7 bases, with 10 bases between. This CDR3 reads CASSGGWGGYTF. CDR3 coding DNA: TGTGCCAGCAGCGGAGGGTGGGGTGGCTACACCTTC. The variable domain in full, completed from reference TRBV9 and TRBJ1-2, reads DSGVTQTPKHLITATGQRVTLRCSPRSGDLSVYWYQQSLDQGLQFLIQYYNGEERAKGNILERFSAQQFPDLHSELNLSSLELGDSALYFCASSGGWGGYTFGSGTRLTVV.

The rearrangement joins TRBV11-3 to TRBJ2-7; 7 bases line up with TRBD1. With V trimmed by 5 bases and J by 4 bases, 8 bases remained unmatched. This CDR3 has 14 amino acids. Germline CDR1 SGHNT, CDR2 YENEEA. The chain's CDR3 is CASSPRDRLYEQYF. In DNA, the CDR3 is TGTGCCAGCAGCCCCCGGGACAGATTGTACGAGCAGTACTTC.

The chain couples TRBV9 to TRBJ2-3, with 11 bases that match TRBD1. Germline assignment: CDR1 SGDLS and CDR2 YYNGEE. Trimming at V came to 2 bases and at J to 4 bases, leaving 6 bases not matched to a gene. The CDR3 is 16 amino acids. The CDR3 here is CASSVVPGQGADTQYF. For the CDR3, the DNA is TGTGCCAGCAGCGTGGTCCCGGGACAGGGGGCAGATACGCAGTATTTT. The entire variable domain, with the rest obtained from reference TRBV9 and TRBJ2-3, is as follows: DSGVTQTPKHLITATGQRVTLRCSPRSGDLSVYWYQQSLDQGLQFLIQYYNGEERAKGNILERFSAQQFPDLHSELNLSSLELGDSALYFCASSVVPGQGADTQYFGPGTRLTVL.

The chain joins TRBV6-6 to TRBJ1-5, with unresolved D. Germline values: CDR1 MNHNY, CDR2 SVGAGI (reference sequence). The CDR3 is 14 amino acids. V was pared by 4 bases and J by 1 base, with 8 bases between. The CDR3 here is CASSLRESNQPQHF. The CDR3 DNA sequence: TGTGCCAGCAGTTTACGAGAAAGCAATCAGCCCCAGCATTTT.

The chain uses TRBV19 and TRBJ2-7; 8 bases map to TRBD2. Losses at the gene ends were 1 base for V and 1 base for J; bases not matched to a gene: 3. CDR1 is LNHDA, CDR2 SQIVND, per germline (reference sequence). The CDR3 sequence is 15 residues long. CDR3 sequence (DNA): TGTGCCAGTAGTATAGCGGGAGGGCCTTCCTACGAGCAGTACTTC. Translated, it gives CASSIAGGPSYEQYF.

This sequence joins TRBV28 and TRBJ2-7, with a weak D call TRBD1 (6 bases). Germline-derived CDR1 and CDR2 are MDHEN and SYDVKM. Deletions cut 6 bases from V and 0 bases from J, with 15 bases between. There are 15 residues in the CDR3. CDR3 nucleotides: TGTGCCAGCAGGCATGGGACACAAAGCTCCTACGAGCAGTACTTC. Residues: CASRHGTQSSYEQYF.

The V and J genes are TRBV7-8 and TRBJ2-5; D gene uncertain. Between the trimmed V and J ends, which lost 0 bases and 5 bases, there was a span of 13 bases. The CDR3 runs 15 residues. Germline CDR1 reads SGHVS; CDR2 reads FQNEAQ. CDR3 DNA: TGTGCCAGCAGCTTAGCTGGCCAGCGCTCTGAGACCCAGTACTTC. This encodes CASSLAGQRSETQYF.

This rearrangement joins TRBV7-2 to TRBJ2-7; D is uncertain. This CDR3 has 11 amino acids. V was clipped by 5 bases and J by 3 bases, with 5 bases between them. Germline V lookup: CDR1 SGHTA, CDR2 FQGNSA. The CDR3 region has the DNA TGTGCCAGCAGCCCGAGCTACGAGCAGTACTTC. Encoded protein: CASSPSYEQYF.

This rearrangement joins TRBV7-2 to TRBJ2-5; 8 nucleotides line up with TRBD2. The CDR3 consists of 19 residues. CDR1 and CDR2 from the germline V gene are SGHTA and FQGNSA. Trimming at V came to 5 bases and at J to 3 bases, leaving 20 bases not matched to a gene. As DNA, the CDR3 is TGTGCCAGCAGCCCCCGGGGGCCTGCGGGAGGTAGTTTTGAAGAGACCCAGTACTTC. Translation: CASSPRGPAGGSFEETQYF.

V usage is TRBV10-3 and J usage is TRBJ2-7, with TRBD2 as a possible D gene (5 bases). Trimming took 4 bases from V and 2 from J, leaving 12 bases between them. The CDR3 is made up of 14 amino acids. In germline, CDR1 is ENHRY, CDR2 SYGVKD. The CDR3 region has the DNA TGTGCCATCAGTGTAGGACTCAGGCCCTACGAGCAGTACTTC. Amino acids: CAISVGLRPYEQYF.

The CDR3 sequence: CASSWSSETTGAEQYF. CDR3 DNA sequence: TGTGCCAGCAGTTGGTCCAGTGAGACAACAGGCGCCGAGCAGTACTTC. The chain links TRBV28 to TRBJ2-7; tentatively, D is TRBD1 (5 bases). The germline V gene has CDR1 MDHEN and CDR2 SYDVKM. This CDR3 has 16 amino acids. Trimming stripped 4 bases from V and 6 bases from J, with 22 bases between.

The rearrangement joins TRBV6-6 to TRBJ2-1, with 9 bases aligning to TRBD2. The junction had 3 bases not matched to a gene; V was cut back by 6 bases and J by 3 bases. The germline V gene has CDR1 MNHNY and CDR2 SVGAGI (reference sequence). This CDR3 comprises 14 residues. The CDR3: CASRLTSGYNEQFF. The CDR3 nucleotides read TGTGCCAGCAGACTGACTAGCGGCTACAATGAGCAGTTCTTC.